This TCR beta chain originates from a study of T cells in Graves' hyperthyroidism and ophthalmopathy (dated by TCRdb to between 2017 and 2020). A note on the overall study: Peripheral blood was sampled at the time of initial diagnosis, prior to any treatment. To identify TCR V-J signatures that set the groups apart, the researchers used a discovery cohort of 95 to 100 patients, made up of roughly 40 with Graves' ophthalmopathy and about 60 with stable Graves' hyperthyroidism. Prospective prediction of ophthalmopathy was tested in an independent validation cohort of under 20 hyperthyroidism patients and 17 patients who later progressed to ophthalmopathy. The 95 to 100 discovery patients were randomly divided into training and test sets at a 7:3 ratio. In several Graves' hyperthyroidism patients, the study also compared T-cell repertoires from thyroid tissue with T-cell repertoires from blood. After blood sampling, hyperthyroidism patients were treated with methimazole at a starting dose of 30 mg daily, and ophthalmopathy patients were treated with high-dose intravenous methylprednisolone. According to the paper, TCR Vbeta CDR3 sequencing was carried out on 135 peripheral blood samples, which came from fewer than 50 ophthalmopathy, approximately 78 hyperthyroidism and roughly 17 progressor patients.

Broad study findings and their caveats: In validation, progression to ophthalmopathy was predicted by the model with almost 71% sensitivity and about 72% specificity, a median of approximately 6.5 months before onset. Blood samples also contained most of the expanded thyroid clonotypes (frequency above 0.001), which suggests that blood repertoires may reflect thyroid immune responses. A model built on a 13 V-J signature distinguished ophthalmopathy from stable hyperthyroidism, reaching around 90% sensitivity and 81% to 83% specificity in cross-validation and 80%/75% in testing. Sample size was not statistically predetermined, and investigators were not blinded to group allocation.

Stable Graves' hyperthyroidism was defined as no progression to ophthalmopathy during 18 months of follow-up. Hyperthyroidism patients were aged 18 to 65 years and newly diagnosed, with disease duration of less than 2 months. Patients with uncontrolled infections, other autoimmune diseases, pregnancy or lactation were excluded. Diagnoses were established on the basis of clinical symptoms, serum thyroxine and TRAb, thyroid ultrasound, and orbital computed tomography. PBMCs were isolated from 7.5 to 10 ml of fresh peripheral blood by Ficoll-Paque density gradient centrifugation. Total RNA was extracted with Trizol reagent, and quality was checked on an Agilent 2100 Bioanalyzer. The CDR3 spans 15 residues, from the cysteine through the phenylalanine. Only the CDR3 part of the read is kept: 45 bases, read in frame from the first base. Reading the germline V gene gives CDR1 SGHTA and CDR2 FQGTGA. Relative to germline, V is missing 4 bases and J is missing 4 bases, with 8 bases of the junction outside any gene match.

The table lists this clonotype with many counts. What this receptor recognizes is not known. Base qualities were left out, and no much larger clone turns up one base away. Amplification of TCR beta CDR3 regions was carried out from RNA transcripts. For the first round of RT-PCR on the TCR CDR3, the HTBI primer set was used together with the Qiagen OneStep RT-PCR kit. Libraries were constructed in a second round of multiplex PCR, after which size selection and purification were carried out. Paired-end sequencing of the libraries was performed with 100 bp reads on an Illumina HiSeq2000. Processing in the source paper ran as follows. SOAPnuke was used to process the raw data, removing reads that contained adapters or uncalled bases, had a mean Phred below 15, or lacked an exact match to the constant primer or identifier. High-quality paired reads were merged using COPE v1.2.5, and each unique nucleotide sequence was defined as a clonotype. MiTCR v1.1 was used to align the clonotypes against IMGT TRBV, TRBD and TRBJ reference segments. The analysis included only V-J combinations with a frequency above 0.0001, which together covered 99% to 99.2% of the repertoires. A TCS score was defined as the ratio between F50 (clonal expansion) and ExV (chaos), using BLOSUM62-based TCRdist between CDR3 peptides within each V-J. Welch's t-statistics and random forest reduced some 510 V-J features to roughly 13, which were used in a naive Bayes classifier (R e1071). In TCRdb, the public reads were trimmed at Q25 with fastp and aligned with MiXCR, with productive beta chains retained. All rows with the same CDR3 protein become a single entry with the most common DNA and genes. TCRdb's processing, not the authors', yielded these V and J calls. Here the sample has 400,000 to 500,000 distinct CDR3 sequences; 13% to 15% occur a single time. The top ten clones comprise around a sixth of the sample.

The specimen sequenced was blood. In this chain, TRBV7-3 is recombined with TRBJ2-5; TRBD2 fits 8 bases in the junction. This TCR was sampled from a woman aged 18-29 years with Graves' hyperthyroidism. CDR3 sequence: CASSSDGLAGETQYF. The DNA sequence is given as TGTGCCAGCAGCTCGGATGGACTAGCTGGAGAGACCCAGTACTTC.